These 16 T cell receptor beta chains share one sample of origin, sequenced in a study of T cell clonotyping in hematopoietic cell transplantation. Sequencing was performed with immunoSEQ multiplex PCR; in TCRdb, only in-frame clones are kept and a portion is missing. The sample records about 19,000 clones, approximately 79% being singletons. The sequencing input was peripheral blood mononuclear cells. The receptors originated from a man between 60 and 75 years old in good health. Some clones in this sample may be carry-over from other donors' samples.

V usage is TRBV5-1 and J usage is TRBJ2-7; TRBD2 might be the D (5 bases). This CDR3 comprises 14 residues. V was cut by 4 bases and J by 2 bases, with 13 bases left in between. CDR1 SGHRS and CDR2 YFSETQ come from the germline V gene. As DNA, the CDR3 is TGCGCCAGCAGCCTCGGACTCAACCCCTACGAGCAGTACTTC. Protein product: CASSLGLNPYEQYF. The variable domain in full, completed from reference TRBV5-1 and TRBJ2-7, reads KAGVTQTPRYLIKTRGQQVTLSCSPISGHRSVSWYQQTPGQGLQFLFEYFSETQRNKGNFPGRFSGRQFSNSRSEMNVSTLELGDSALYLCASSLGLNPYEQYFGPGTRLTVT.

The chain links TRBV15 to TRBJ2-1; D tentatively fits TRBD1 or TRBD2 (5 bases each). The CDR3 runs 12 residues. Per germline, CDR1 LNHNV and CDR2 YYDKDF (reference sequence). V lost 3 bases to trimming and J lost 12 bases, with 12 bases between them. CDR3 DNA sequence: TGTGCCACCAGCAGGGGACCAAGGGGGCAGTTCTTC. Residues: CATSRGPRGQFF.

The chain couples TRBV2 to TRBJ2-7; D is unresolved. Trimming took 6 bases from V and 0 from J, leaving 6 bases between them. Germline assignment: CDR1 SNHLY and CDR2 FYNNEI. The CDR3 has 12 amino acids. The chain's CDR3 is CASSLRSYEQYF. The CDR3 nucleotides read TGTGCCAGCAGCCTCCGCTCCTACGAGCAGTACTTC.

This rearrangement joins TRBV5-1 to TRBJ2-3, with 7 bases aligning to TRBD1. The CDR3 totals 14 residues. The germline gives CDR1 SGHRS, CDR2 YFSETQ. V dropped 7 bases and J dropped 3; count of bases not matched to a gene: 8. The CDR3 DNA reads TGCGCCAGCCAACAGGGGACGGTAACAGATACGCAGTATTTT. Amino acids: CASQQGTVTDTQYF.

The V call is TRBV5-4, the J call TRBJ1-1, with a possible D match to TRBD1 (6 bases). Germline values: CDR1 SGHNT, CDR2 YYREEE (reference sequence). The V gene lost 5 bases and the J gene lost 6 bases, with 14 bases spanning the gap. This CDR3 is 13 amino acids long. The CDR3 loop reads CASRGQGRSEAFF. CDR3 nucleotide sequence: TGTGCCAGCAGAGGGCAGGGGAGGTCTGAAGCTTTCTTT. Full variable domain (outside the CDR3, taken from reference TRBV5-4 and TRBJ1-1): ETGVTQSPTHLIKTRGQQVTLRCSSQSGHNTVSWYQQALGQGPQFIFQYYREEENGRGNFPPRFSGLQFPNYSSELNVNALELDDSALYLCASRGQGRSEAFFGQGTRLTVV.

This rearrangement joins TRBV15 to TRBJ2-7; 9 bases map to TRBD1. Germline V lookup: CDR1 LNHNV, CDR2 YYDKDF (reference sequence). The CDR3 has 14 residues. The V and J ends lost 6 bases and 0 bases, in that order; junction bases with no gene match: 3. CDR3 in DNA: TGTGCCACCAGACCGGGACAGGGCTCCTACGAGCAGTACTTC. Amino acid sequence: CATRPGQGSYEQYF.

The CDR3 nucleotides read TGTGCCAGCAGCTTAGGGGACCTCCGTGAAAACGAGCAGTACTTC. Its translation: CASSLGDLRENEQYF. The chain joins TRBV13 to TRBJ2-7; no firm D call. The ends were cut back, 0 bases at V and 5 bases at J, with 14 bases in the middle. This CDR3 has 15 amino acids. In germline, CDR1 is PRHDT, CDR2 FYEKMQ (reference sequence).

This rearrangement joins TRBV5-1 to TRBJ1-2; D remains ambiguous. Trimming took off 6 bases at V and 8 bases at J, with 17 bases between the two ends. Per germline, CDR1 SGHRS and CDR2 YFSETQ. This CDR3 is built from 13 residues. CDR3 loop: CASNNSGSWGYTF. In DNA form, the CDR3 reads TGCGCCAGCAACAATTCGGGGAGCTGGGGCTACACCTTC.

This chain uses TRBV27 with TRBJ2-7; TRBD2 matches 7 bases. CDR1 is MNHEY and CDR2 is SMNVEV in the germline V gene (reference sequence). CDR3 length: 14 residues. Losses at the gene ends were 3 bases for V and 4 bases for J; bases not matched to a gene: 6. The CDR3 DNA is TGTGCCAGCAGTTTTTCCGGGGGGACTTACGAGCAGTACTTC. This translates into CASSFSGGTYEQYF.

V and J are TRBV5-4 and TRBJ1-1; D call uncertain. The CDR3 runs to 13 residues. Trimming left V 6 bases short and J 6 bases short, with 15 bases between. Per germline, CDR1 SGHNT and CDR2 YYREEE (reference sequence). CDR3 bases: TGTGCCAGCACTACCTGGGGTTGGGCTGAAGCTTTCTTT. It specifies CASTTWGWAEAFF.

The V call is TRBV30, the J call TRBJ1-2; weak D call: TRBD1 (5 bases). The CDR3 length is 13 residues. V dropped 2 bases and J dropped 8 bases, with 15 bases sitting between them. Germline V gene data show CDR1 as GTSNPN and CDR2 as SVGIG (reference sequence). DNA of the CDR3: TGTGCCTGGAGTTTCTCCTCCGGGGGAGGCTACACCTTC. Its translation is CAWSFSSGGGYTF.

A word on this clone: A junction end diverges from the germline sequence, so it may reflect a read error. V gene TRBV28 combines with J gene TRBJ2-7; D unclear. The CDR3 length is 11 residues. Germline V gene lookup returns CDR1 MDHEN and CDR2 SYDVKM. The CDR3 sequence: CASSYPEQKIF. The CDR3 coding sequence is TGTGCCAGCAGTTACCCAGAACAGAAGATCTTC.

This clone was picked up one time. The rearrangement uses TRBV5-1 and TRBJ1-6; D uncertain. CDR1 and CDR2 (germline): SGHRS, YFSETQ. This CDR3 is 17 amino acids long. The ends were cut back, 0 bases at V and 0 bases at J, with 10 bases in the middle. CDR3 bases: TGCGCCAGCAGCTTGGACAGCCTTAGCTCCTATAATTCACCCCTCCACTTT. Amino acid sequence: CASSLDSLSSYNSPLHF.

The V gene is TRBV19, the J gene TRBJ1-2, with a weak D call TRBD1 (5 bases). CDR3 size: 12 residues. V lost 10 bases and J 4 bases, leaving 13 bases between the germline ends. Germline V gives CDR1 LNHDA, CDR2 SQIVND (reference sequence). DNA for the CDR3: TGTGCCACCAGGGTGGGTGGCTATGGCTACACCTTC. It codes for CATRVGGYGYTF.

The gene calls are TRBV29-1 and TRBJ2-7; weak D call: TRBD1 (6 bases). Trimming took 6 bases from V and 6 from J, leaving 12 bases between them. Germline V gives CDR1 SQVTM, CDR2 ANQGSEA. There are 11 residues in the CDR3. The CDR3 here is CSVITGSEQYF. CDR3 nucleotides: TGCAGCGTGATAACAGGGAGCGAGCAGTACTTC.

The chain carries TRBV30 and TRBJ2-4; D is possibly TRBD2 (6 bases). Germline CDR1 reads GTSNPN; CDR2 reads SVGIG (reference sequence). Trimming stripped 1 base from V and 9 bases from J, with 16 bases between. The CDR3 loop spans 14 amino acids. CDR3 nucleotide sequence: TGTGCCTGGAGTGAGTCAGCGGAGGGCGGCATTCAGTACTTC. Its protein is CAWSESAEGGIQYF.